This T cell receptor beta chain was obtained from a study of patients and donors after allogeneic stem cell transplantation. Trimming removed 5 bases from V and 1 base from J, with 16 bases in between. Germline CDR1 reads MNHEY; CDR2 reads SMNVEV (reference sequence). CDR3 size: 16 residues. TCRdb called the RT-PCR reads again in MiXCR, with one record for every CDR3 protein. This table has 70,000 or so distinct CDR3 sequences, more than 25% appearing once. The specimen sequenced was blood, either unsorted or a sorted T cell fraction (not recorded which). This receptor was identified in a human donor who was either an allogeneic HSCT recipient or a stem cell or donor lymphocyte infusion donor (not recorded which). It is not recorded whose cells these are; they may come from a transplant donor. The V and J genes are TRBV27 and TRBJ2-3; no reliable D call. The DNA for the CDR3 is TGTGCCAGCAGTCCTCTTTCGCCCCTAGGCACAGATACGCAGTATTTT. Protein product: CASSPLSPLGTDTQYF.